The 16 T cell receptor beta chains presented below share a single source sample, sequenced in a study of T cells in Graves' hyperthyroidism and ophthalmopathy. RNA transcripts gave rise to amplified TCR beta CDR3 regions. Initially, a first-round RT-PCR of the TCR CDR3 employed the HTBI primer set. TCRdb fed the multiplex PCR reads into MiXCR, producing one record per CDR3 protein. Of some 500,000 distinct CDR3 sequences listed, under 15% are singletons. The sequencing sample was made of blood. These receptor sequences come from a woman aged 18-29 years with Graves' hyperthyroidism.

This clonotype was seen only a few times. J is TRBJ2-7 and V is TRBV9; D possibly corresponds to TRBD2 (6 bases). V was pared by 0 bases and J by 1 base, with 14 bases between. The CDR3 runs 16 residues. The germline gives CDR1 SGDLS, CDR2 YYNGEE. The CDR3 protein is CASSVASGGTSYEQYF. The CDR3 DNA reads as TGTGCCAGCAGCGTAGCCTCGGGCGGGACGTCCTACGAGCAGTACTTC.

This clonotype has at least ten counts. J is TRBJ2-5 and V is TRBV7-2; D possibly uses TRBD1 or TRBD2 (5 bases each). V was shortened by 1 base and J by 5 bases, with 14 bases between the two germline ends. Germline CDR1 reads SGHTA; CDR2 reads FQGNSA. The CDR3 runs 15 residues. CDR3 amino acids: CASSLVLRQRETQYF. The CDR3 DNA reads TGTGCCAGCAGCTTAGTTCTGAGACAGCGGGAGACCCAGTACTTC.

There are a few counts of this clonotype. This chain uses TRBV7-3 with TRBJ2-1; 12 bases fit TRBD2. The CDR3 is 16 residues long. V was pared by 2 bases and J by 4 bases, with 3 bases of the junction left unmatched. Germline assignment: CDR1 SGHTA and CDR2 FQGTGA. CDR3 DNA sequence: TGTGCCAGCAGCTTACTAGCGGGAGGGAAATACAATGAGCAGTTCTTC. Amino acid sequence: CASSLLAGGKYNEQFF.

There are many counts of this clonotype. This chain uses TRBV27 with TRBJ1-1; D remains unclear. The V gene's germline CDR1 is MNHEY and CDR2 SMNVEV (reference sequence). Deletions cut 2 bases from V and 1 base from J, with 8 bases between. The CDR3 length is 14 residues. The CDR3 protein is CASSLDVKNTEAFF. CDR3 nucleotides: TGTGCCAGCAGTTTAGATGTCAAGAACACTGAAGCTTTCTTT.

This clonotype was picked up many times. V is TRBV7-3 and J is TRBJ2-1; TRBD1 is a possible D gene (5 bases). V dropped 4 bases and J dropped 1 base, with 8 bases sitting between them. Germline assignment: CDR1 SGHTA and CDR2 FQGTGA. This CDR3 contains 14 residues. The CDR3: CASSSRGSYNEQFF. CDR3 DNA sequence: TGTGCCAGCAGCTCTAGGGGTTCCTACAATGAGCAGTTCTTC.

This clonotype was counted at least ten times. The chain links TRBV2 to TRBJ2-3; 10 bases fit TRBD1. J gave up 2 bases and V 9 bases, and 5 bases lay outside the gene matches. The CDR3 covers 14 residues. Germline CDR1 and CDR2: SNHLY and FYNNEI. The CDR3: CASGDRGNTDTQYF. The CDR3 nucleotides read TGTGCCAGTGGGGACAGGGGTAACACAGATACGCAGTATTTT.

This clonotype was observed many times. The chain links TRBV24-1 to TRBJ2-4; no reliable D call. The CDR3 has 12 amino acids. V was clipped by 3 bases and J by 3 bases, with 2 bases between them. Germline CDR1 and CDR2: KGHDR and SFDVKD. The DNA of the CDR3 is TGTGCCACCAGTGATGACAAAAACATTCAGTACTTC. Its protein is CATSDDKNIQYF.

This clonotype was seen a handful of times. The chain links TRBV19 to TRBJ2-3; tentatively, D is TRBD2 (5 bases). The germline V gene has CDR1 LNHDA and CDR2 SQIVND (reference sequence). The CDR3 runs 15 residues. V was clipped by 1 base and J by 2 bases, with 10 bases between them. The CDR3 bases are TGTGCCAGTAGTATAGGTCCAGCGGACACAGATACGCAGTATTTT. Its translation is CASSIGPADTDTQYF.

There are a few counts of this clonotype. The V gene is TRBV3-1, the J gene TRBJ2-5; TRBD2 matches 7 bases. Germline V gene sequence: CDR1 LGHDT, CDR2 YNNKEL (reference sequence). The CDR3 sequence is 16 residues long. J lost 5 bases, V lost 1 base, and 10 bases had no gene match. The CDR3 loop reads CASSQGAGELTETQYF. CDR3 DNA sequence: TGTGCCAGCAGCCAAGGTGCGGGAGAACTCACCGAGACCCAGTACTTC.

This clonotype was observed a few times. The rearrangement uses TRBV5-1 and TRBJ2-1; 8 bases map to TRBD2. The germline CDR1 and CDR2 sequences are SGHRS and YFSETQ. V lost 4 bases, J lost 5 bases, and 8 bases stayed unmatched. The length of the CDR3 is 15 residues. The CDR3 loop is CASSLSGSVDNEQFF. As DNA, the CDR3 is TGCGCCAGCAGCCTGAGCGGGAGCGTCGACAATGAGCAGTTCTTC. Together with reference TRBV5-1 and TRBJ2-1, the CDR3 gives the full variable domain: KAGVTQTPRYLIKTRGQQVTLSCSPISGHRSVSWYQQTPGQGLQFLFEYFSETQRNKGNFPGRFSGRQFSNSRSEMNVSTLELGDSALYLCASSLSGSVDNEQFFGPGTRLTVL.

The chain combines TRBV30 with TRBJ2-7; tentatively, D is TRBD1 (6 bases). Germline CDR1 GTSNPN, CDR2 SVGIG (reference sequence). CDR3 length: 14 amino acids. Trimming took off 3 bases at V and 7 bases at J, with 19 bases between the two ends. The CDR3 DNA reads as TGTGCCTGGAGGCCACGCCCGAAAGGGGGAGAGCAGTACTTC. Protein product: CAWRPRPKGGEQYF.

This clonotype has at least ten counts. The chain joins TRBV20-1 to TRBJ1-6, with D perhaps TRBD1 (6 bases). Germline CDR1 is DFQATT and CDR2 is SNEGSKA (reference sequence). Trimming took 3 bases from V and 0 from J, leaving 6 bases between them. The CDR3 sequence is 14 residues long. This chain's CDR3 is CSARTGSYNSPLHF. The CDR3 coding sequence is TGCAGTGCTAGGACAGGCTCCTATAATTCACCCCTCCACTTT.

Many counts were recorded for this clonotype. The chain uses TRBV24-1 and TRBJ1-4, with a tentative D call TRBD1 (5 bases). Germline-derived CDR1 and CDR2 are KGHDR and SFDVKD. This CDR3 has 16 residues. Trimming removed 3 bases at V and 7 bases at J, with 17 bases between. The CDR3, as DNA: TGTGCCACCAGTGATGTCGTCGACTCCGGGGGTGAAAAACTGTTTTTT. The encoded protein is CATSDVVDSGGEKLFF.

The sample holds many counts of this clonotype. The V gene is TRBV9, the J gene TRBJ1-6, with a possible D match to TRBD1 (5 bases). Germline values: CDR1 SGDLS, CDR2 YYNGEE. This CDR3 spans 16 amino acids. V was shortened by 2 bases and J by 5 bases, with 14 bases between the two germline ends. Here the CDR3 reads CASSVDPWGDNSPLHF. DNA for the CDR3: TGTGCCAGCAGCGTCGATCCCTGGGGCGATAATTCACCCCTCCACTTT. Full variable domain (rest looked up from reference TRBV9 and TRBJ1-6): DSGVTQTPKHLITATGQRVTLRCSPRSGDLSVYWYQQSLDQGLQFLIQYYNGEERAKGNILERFSAQQFPDLHSELNLSSLELGDSALYFCASSVDPWGDNSPLHFGNGTRLTVT.

This chain joins TRBV4-2 and TRBJ2-1; the D gene is possibly TRBD2 (6 bases). Looked up from germline, CDR1 is LGHNA and CDR2 is YNFKEQ. CDR3 length equals 16 residues. With 0 bases removed from V and 9 bases from J, the gap between germline ends came to 18 bases. This CDR3 reads CASSQEVSAGRAEQFF. CDR3 bases: TGTGCCAGCAGCCAAGAGGTGTCAGCGGGTAGGGCTGAGCAGTTCTTC.

This clonotype was seen repeatedly, ten times or more. The genes are TRBV24-1 and TRBJ2-7; tentatively, D is TRBD2 (7 bases). With 3 bases removed from V and 6 bases from J, the gap between germline ends came to 14 bases. Per the germline V gene, CDR1 is KGHDR and CDR2 is SFDVKD. The CDR3 consists of 14 residues. The CDR3 loop is CATSDAGASSEQYF. In DNA, the CDR3 is TGTGCCACCAGTGATGCGGGGGCGAGTAGCGAGCAGTACTTC.